This T cell receptor beta chain was observed in a study of blood T cell repertoires in COVID-19. The CDR3 is made up of 17 amino acids. V was trimmed by 0 bases and J by 4 bases, leaving 21 bases between them. CDR1 is SQVTM and CDR2 is ANQGSEA in the germline V gene. Only in-frame clones appear in the TCRdb table, and some are missing; sequencing was by immunoSEQ multiplex PCR. The sample shows under 80,000 clones, roughly 72% of them seen only once. The sample consisted of peripheral blood. The sequence was collected from a man aged 55 to 69 with COVID-19, enrolled during active disease. The chain couples TRBV29-1 to TRBJ2-5; maybe TRBD1 (6 bases). The CDR3 DNA reads as TGCAGCGTTGAAGATCCATCTAGGGGGACATCAAGAGAGACCCAGTACTTC. The encoded protein is CSVEDPSRGTSRETQYF.